This TCR beta chain was recovered during a study of blood T cell repertoires in COVID-19. Looking at the study overall: The United States, Italy and Spain were the sources of the acute and convalescent COVID-19 samples. T cells, B-cell-depleted T cells, or PBMCs provided the cDNA or gDNA that served as material.

Germline values: CDR1 SGHRS, CDR2 YFSETQ. The ends were cut back, 3 bases at V and 5 bases at J, with 24 bases in the middle. The CDR3 runs to 18 residues. The table came from immunoSEQ multiplex PCR; TCRdb's copy has only in-frame clones and leaves some out. The sample yields about 170,000 clones, about 85% seen once. J is TRBJ2-1 and V is TRBV5-1; TRBD1 might be the D (7 bases). The source is a man aged 55-75 years who had recovered from COVID-19. The sample consisted of peripheral blood. The CDR3 sequence: CASSSGTARGLYDNEQFF. The CDR3 nucleotides read TGCGCCAGCAGCTCGGGGACAGCACGGGGGTTATACGACAATGAGCAGTTCTTC.